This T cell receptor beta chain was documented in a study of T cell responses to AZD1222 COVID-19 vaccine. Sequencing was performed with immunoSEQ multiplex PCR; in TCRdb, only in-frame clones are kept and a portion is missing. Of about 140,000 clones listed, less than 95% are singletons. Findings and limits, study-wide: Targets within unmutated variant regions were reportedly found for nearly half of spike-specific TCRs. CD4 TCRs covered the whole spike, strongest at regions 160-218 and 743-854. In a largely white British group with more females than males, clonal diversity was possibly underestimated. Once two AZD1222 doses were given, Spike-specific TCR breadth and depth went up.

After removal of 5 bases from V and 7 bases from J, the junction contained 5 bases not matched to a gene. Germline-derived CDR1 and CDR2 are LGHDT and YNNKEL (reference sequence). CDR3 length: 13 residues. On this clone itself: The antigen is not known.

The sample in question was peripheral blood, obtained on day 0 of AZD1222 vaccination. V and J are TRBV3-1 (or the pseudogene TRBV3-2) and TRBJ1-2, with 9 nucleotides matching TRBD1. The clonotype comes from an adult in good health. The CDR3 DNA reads TGTGCCAGCAGCATACAGGGGGCGGCTGGCTACACCTTC. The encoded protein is CASSIQGAAGYTF.